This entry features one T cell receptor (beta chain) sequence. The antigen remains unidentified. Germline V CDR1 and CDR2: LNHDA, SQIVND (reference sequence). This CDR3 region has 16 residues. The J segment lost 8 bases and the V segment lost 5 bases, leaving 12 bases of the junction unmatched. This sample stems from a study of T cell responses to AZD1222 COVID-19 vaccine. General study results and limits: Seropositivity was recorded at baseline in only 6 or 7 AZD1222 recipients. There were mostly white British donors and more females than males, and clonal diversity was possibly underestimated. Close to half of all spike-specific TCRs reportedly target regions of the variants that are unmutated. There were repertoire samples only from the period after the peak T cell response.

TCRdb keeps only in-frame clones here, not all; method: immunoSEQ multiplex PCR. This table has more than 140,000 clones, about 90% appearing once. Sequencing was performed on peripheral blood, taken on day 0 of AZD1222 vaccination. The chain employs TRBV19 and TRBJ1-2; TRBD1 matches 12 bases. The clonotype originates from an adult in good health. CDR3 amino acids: CASSASGTGGEWGYTF. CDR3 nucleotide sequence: TGTGCCAGTAGTGCGTCCGGGACAGGGGGCGAATGGGGCTACACCTTC.